This T cell receptor (beta chain) stems from a study of cytomegalovirus exposure and HLA in healthy donors. As to this clone: Antigen specificity is unknown.

The CDR3 runs 13 residues. Germline V gene lookup returns CDR1 SNHLY and CDR2 FYNNEI. Trimming left V 6 bases short and J 4 bases short, with 10 bases between. General study results and limits: Rarity characterized most TCR sequences, yet some public TCRs appeared in many donors. Cytomegalovirus status was reportedly diagnosed by the classifier with high specificity and sensitivity. Subsequent analysis found a tendency for first-cohort TCR clusters to co-occur within the 110 or so validation repertoires.

The protocol was immunoSEQ multiplex PCR, while the TCRdb copy is restricted to in-frame clones and leaves out a portion. The table records 50,000 to 65,000 clones, approximately 89% of them present only once. The chain is built from TRBV2 and TRBJ1-3, with D unresolved. The sequence was collected from a woman between 18 and 30 years old in good health and CMV-seropositive. The sequenced sample was PBMCs. The CDR3 DNA reads as TGTGCCAGCAGCGGCGGCAACGGAAACACCATATATTTT. Protein sequence: CASSGGNGNTIYF.